Listed here are 3 T cell receptor beta chains from one sample, sequenced in a study of T cell responses to AZD1222 COVID-19 vaccine. This table comes from immunoSEQ multiplex PCR, and its TCRdb copy is limited to in-frame clones, with some not included. The sample consists of under 140,000 clones, less than 90% of them appearing once. This specimen consisted of peripheral blood, obtained on day 0 of AZD1222 vaccination. These receptors all stem from an adult in good health.

V is TRBV7-9 and J is TRBJ1-1; no definite D call. V gave up 1 base and J gave up 8 bases, with 5 bases separating them. The CDR3 covers 11 residues. Germline CDR1 is SEHNR and CDR2 is FQNEAQ (reference sequence). Written as DNA, the CDR3 is TGTGCCAGCAGCTTAGTGGAGGAAGCTTTCTTT. As protein: CASSLVEEAFF.

This clone occurred a few times. The chain links TRBV7-9 to TRBJ2-5, with D unclear. V was cut by 8 bases and J by 1 base, with 5 bases left in between. Germline values: CDR1 SEHNR, CDR2 FQNEAQ (reference sequence). The CDR3 runs to 11 residues. The CDR3 coding sequence is TGTGCCAGCCAGGTCCAAGAGACCCAGTACTTC. This codes for CASQVQETQYF.

The rearrangement links TRBV11-2 to TRBJ2-7; maybe TRBD2 (7 bases). The V gene's germline CDR1 is SGHAT and CDR2 FQNNGV. V lost 7 bases and J lost 1, with 23 bases in between. This CDR3 contains 17 residues. The CDR3 loop is CASTQGFGGRSSYEQYF. CDR3 DNA sequence: TGTGCCAGCACCCAGGGATTCGGGGGGCGGTCATCCTACGAGCAGTACTTC.